The clone carrying this TCR beta chain was seen only a few times. Its antigen is currently unknown. The germline V gene has CDR1 DFQATT and CDR2 SNEGSKA (reference sequence). V dropped 5 bases and J dropped 3; count of bases not matched to a gene: 8. The CDR3 has 15 residues. A universal primer site and UMIs were added as TCR cDNA was made by 5'RACE template switching. One entry per CDR3 protein, called by TCRdb with MiXCR from the 5' RACE reads. The table includes 150,000 to 200,000 distinct CDR3 sequences, roughly 11% detected once. This specimen belongs to a study of T cells after yellow fever vaccination. General study points: Detected again after the booster were most primary-vaccination clones, at 95% to 97% CD4 and 88% CD8.

This material consisted of CD8+ T cells sorted from PBMCs, taken 15 days after the yellow fever booster vaccination. This TCR was sampled from a man aged 18 to 29 who received the YFV17D yellow fever vaccine. The V call is TRBV20-1, the J call TRBJ2-5, with 11 nucleotides matching TRBD2. The CDR3, as DNA: TGCAGTGCTCAACTCAGACTAGCGGGGAAAGAGACCCAGTACTTC. Protein: CSAQLRLAGKETQYF.